Below, 15 T cell receptor beta chains from the same sample are listed, as sequenced in a study of blood T cell repertoires in COVID-19. This table comes from immunoSEQ multiplex PCR, and its TCRdb copy is limited to in-frame clones, with some not included. The sample records about 330,000 clones, 88% being singletons. Sequencing was performed on PBMCs or T cells enriched from blood (not recorded which). These receptors all come from a man aged 25-45 years who had recovered from COVID-19.

The chain carries TRBV19 and TRBJ1-2; 7 bases are shared with TRBD1. Germline CDR1 reads LNHDA; CDR2 reads SQIVND (reference sequence). V dropped 5 bases and J dropped 5; count of bases not matched to a gene: 8. This CDR3 region has 14 residues. The CDR3 reads CASSLRGRGYGYTF. DNA of the CDR3: TGTGCCAGTAGTCTGAGGGGGCGTGGGTATGGCTACACCTTC. The variable domain in full, completed from reference TRBV19 and TRBJ1-2, reads DGGITQSPKYLFRKEGQNVTLSCEQNLNHDAMYWYRQDPGQGLRLIYYSQIVNDFQKGDIAEGYSVSREKKESFPLTVTSAQKNPTAFYLCASSLRGRGYGYTFGSGTRLTVV.

The count of this clone is one. This chain uses TRBV27 with TRBJ2-3, with 8 nucleotides matching TRBD2. This CDR3 contains 16 residues. The junction had 7 bases not matched to a gene; V was cut back by 3 bases and J by 2 bases. Germline assignment: CDR1 MNHEY and CDR2 SMNVEV (reference sequence). The CDR3 DNA sequence: TGTGCCAGCAGTTTTGGGGCGGGGGGTTACACAGATACGCAGTATTTT. Its protein is CASSFGAGGYTDTQYF.

CDR3 bases: TGCGCCAGCAGCGCCGGACTAGCGGGGTCCTCCTACGAGCAGTACTTC. Amino acid sequence: CASSAGLAGSSYEQYF. This chain joins TRBV4-1 and TRBJ2-7, with 12 bases lining up with TRBD2. CDR3 size: 16 residues. In germline, CDR1 is MGHRA, CDR2 YSYEKL. Unmatched junction bases numbered 5, after V lost 5 bases and J lost 0 bases.

The CDR3 loop reads CASSRGTDTQYF. Here the CDR3 DNA reads TGTGCCAGCAGTCGGGGTACAGATACGCAGTATTTT. The chain joins TRBV6-5 to TRBJ2-3, with D possibly being TRBD2 (5 bases). The CDR3 runs 12 residues. The ends were cut back, 5 bases at V and 3 bases at J, with 6 bases in the middle. CDR1 and CDR2 from the germline V gene are MNHEY and SVGAGI.

The chain employs TRBV5-1 and TRBJ2-1, with TRBD1 identical over 7 bases. Germline-derived CDR1 and CDR2 are SGHRS and YFSETQ. The CDR3 has 12 amino acids. V lost 2 bases, J lost 9 bases, and 2 bases stayed unmatched. CDR3 region: CASSLQGSEQFF. Written as DNA, the CDR3 is TGCGCCAGCAGCTTACAGGGGTCTGAGCAGTTCTTC.

The V gene is TRBV4-2, the J gene TRBJ1-6; 10 bases match TRBD1. V was pared by 0 bases and J by 6 bases, with 2 bases of the junction left unmatched. This CDR3 region has 16 residues. Germline CDR1 reads LGHNA; CDR2 reads YNFKEQ. DNA of the CDR3: TGTGCCAGCAGCCAAGACCGGGACAGGGGTAATTCACCCCTCCACTTT. Its protein is CASSQDRDRGNSPLHF.

V usage is TRBV5-1 and J usage is TRBJ1-1, with TRBD1 matching over 10 bases. J gave up 8 bases and V 4 bases, and 14 bases lay outside the gene matches. CDR1 is SGHRS and CDR2 is YFSETQ in the germline V gene. The length of the CDR3 is 16 residues. The DNA of the CDR3 is TGCGCCAGCAGCCCTTCGACAGGGGGCGCGTCGGCGGAAGCTTTCTTT. Protein product: CASSPSTGGASAEAFF. Filled out from reference TRBV5-1 and TRBJ1-1, the complete variable domain reads KAGVTQTPRYLIKTRGQQVTLSCSPISGHRSVSWYQQTPGQGLQFLFEYFSETQRNKGNFPGRFSGRQFSNSRSEMNVSTLELGDSALYLCASSPSTGGASAEAFFGQGTRLTVV.

This chain links TRBV28 with TRBJ1-2, with 7 bases lining up with TRBD1. With 5 bases clipped from V and 5 bases from J, the junction kept 8 bases outside the gene matches. The germline V gene encodes CDR1 MDHEN and CDR2 SYDVKM. CDR3 length: 14 amino acids. CDR3: CASSPTGILYGYTF. DNA of the CDR3: TGTGCCAGCAGTCCGACAGGGATCCTTTATGGCTACACCTTC.

The chain couples TRBV13 to TRBJ2-3; D is possibly TRBD1 (5 bases). Germline V gene sequence: CDR1 PRHDT, CDR2 FYEKMQ (reference sequence). The CDR3 has 14 amino acids. V lost 3 bases to trimming and J lost 1 base, with 8 bases between them. CDR3 DNA sequence: TGTGCCAGCAGCTTCGGACAAGGCACAGATACGCAGTATTTT. Translation: CASSFGQGTDTQYF.

This rearrangement joins TRBV10-2 to TRBJ2-7; D is possibly TRBD2 (5 bases). The CDR3 contains 11 residues. The V end was cut by 8 bases, the J end by 7 bases, with 12 bases between. The germline gives CDR1 WSHSY, CDR2 SAAADI. The CDR3 coding sequence is TGCGCCAGCCTCGAGGGCGGGGAGCAGTACTTC. Encoded protein: CASLEGGEQYF.

In nucleotides, the CDR3 is TGTGCCAGCAGCCCAGTAAGTTCCCCGGGGGGGCGTAAGGCCCATGAGCAGTTCTTC. It specifies CASSPVSSPGGRKAHEQFF. This chain uses TRBV3-1 (or the pseudogene TRBV3-2) with TRBJ2-1; 8 bases fit TRBD2. CDR1 and CDR2 (germline): LGHDT, YNNKEL (reference sequence). With 4 bases clipped from V and 8 bases from J, the junction kept 22 bases outside the gene matches. The CDR3 extends over 19 amino acids.

The chain employs TRBV19 and TRBJ2-3, with a tentative D call TRBD2 (6 bases). Trimming took off 8 bases at V and 8 bases at J, with 11 bases between the two ends. This CDR3 has 11 amino acids. Germline V gives CDR1 LNHDA, CDR2 SQIVND (reference sequence). The CDR3 is CASLTGVTQYF. DNA for the CDR3: TGTGCCAGTTTGACGGGAGTTACGCAGTATTTT.

The rearrangement links TRBV10-3 to TRBJ2-4; D not certain. Germline loops: CDR1 ENHRY, CDR2 SYGVKD. This CDR3 contains 12 residues. V shed 0 bases and J shed 7 bases, with 4 bases lying between them. This chain's CDR3 is CAISESSNIQYF. The CDR3 nucleotides read TGTGCCATCAGTGAGTCATCGAACATTCAGTACTTC.

V usage is TRBV27 and J usage is TRBJ2-2; TRBD1 aligns across 9 bases. The CDR3 length is 18 residues. V gave up 5 bases and J gave up 6 bases; unmatched junction bases: 16. Germline CDR1 MNHEY, CDR2 SMNVEV (reference sequence). CDR3 sequence (DNA): TGTGCCAGCAGTCCCCCCGCCCCCGGGACAGGGAAGGCCGGGGAGCTGTTTTTT. Amino acids: CASSPPAPGTGKAGELFF.

This rearrangement joins TRBV20-1 to TRBJ1-1; possible D gene TRBD1, 5 bases. The germline CDR1 and CDR2 sequences are DFQATT and SNEGSKA (reference sequence). V lost 3 bases to trimming and J lost 3 bases, with 11 bases between them. This CDR3 is 13 amino acids long. This CDR3 is CSASGARYTEAFF. The CDR3 nucleotides are TGCAGTGCTAGTGGGGCCAGGTACACTGAAGCTTTCTTT.